What follows describes a single T cell receptor (beta chain). Germline values: CDR1 KGHSH, CDR2 LQKENI. V lost 1 base to trimming and J lost 0 bases, with 9 bases between them. CDR3 length: 15 amino acids. The record originates from a study of blood T cell repertoires in COVID-19. Here immunoSEQ multiplex PCR was the method, and the copy in TCRdb shows in-frame clones only, minus some. The repertoire includes about 130,000 clones, around 87% of them detected once, and around 18% sits in the top ten. Sequenced input: peripheral blood. The receptor's source is a woman aged 45 to 65 who had recovered from COVID-19. This chain links TRBV18 with TRBJ1-2, with D tentatively TRBD1 (5 bases). The CDR3 loop reads CASSPRQNSNYGYTF. For the CDR3, the DNA is TGTGCCAGCTCACCACGACAGAATTCTAACTATGGCTACACCTTC.